The 8 T cell receptor beta chains reported below all come from one sample, sequenced in a study of blood T cells in healthy people across ages. Together with a sample-barcoded 5' primer, a J-beta primer mix was included in a second PCR lasting about 6 to 11 cycles. TCRdb called the 5' RACE reads again in MiXCR, with one record for every CDR3 protein. The sample comprises about 1,500,000 distinct CDR3 sequences, approximately 38% of which are singletons, and 7% to 9% rests with the top ten. The sequenced material came from blood. The origin of the receptors is a woman under 30 in good health.

V and J are TRBV2 and TRBJ2-7; no firm D call. CDR3 length: 15 amino acids. V lost 3 bases and J lost 7, with 19 bases in between. Germline V gene lookup returns CDR1 SNHLY and CDR2 FYNNEI. CDR3 sequence reads: CASSDMTASYNEQYF. The CDR3 DNA reads as TGTGCCAGCAGTGACATGACTGCAAGTTACAATGAGCAGTACTTC.

This chain connects TRBV29-1 to TRBJ2-7, with 8 bases lining up with TRBD2. This CDR3 region has 12 residues. CDR1 SQVTM and CDR2 ANQGSEA come from the germline V gene. The junction had 2 bases not matched to a gene; V was cut back by 5 bases and J by 2 bases. The CDR3 loop is CSVSLAAYEQYF. The CDR3 DNA is TGCAGCGTTTCACTAGCGGCCTACGAGCAGTACTTC.

The genes are TRBV27 and TRBJ2-7; a possible D gene is TRBD2 (5 bases). Germline CDR1 MNHEY, CDR2 SMNVEV (reference sequence). Between the trimmed V and J ends, which lost 8 bases and 5 bases, there was a span of 10 bases. The CDR3 is 11 amino acids. The CDR3 DNA is TGTGCCAGCCGGACTTTTAACGAGCAGTACTTC. Amino acid sequence: CASRTFNEQYF.

This clonotype was detected only a few times. The rearrangement uses TRBV4-1 and TRBJ2-1; 9 bases line up with TRBD2. Trimming at V came to 4 bases and at J to 7 bases, leaving 11 bases not matched to a gene. This CDR3 is 16 amino acids long. The germline V gene encodes CDR1 MGHRA and CDR2 YSYEKL. The CDR3 DNA is TGCGCCAGCAGCCGGCTGGGACTAGCCATGGGTAATGAGCAGTTCTTC. Amino acid sequence: CASSRLGLAMGNEQFF.

This clonotype has at least ten counts. The chain uses TRBV5-5 and TRBJ2-7; D gene unclear. V was clipped by 4 bases and J by 5 bases, with 16 bases between them. The CDR3 spans 14 residues. Germline V gene sequence: CDR1 SGHKS, CDR2 YYEKEE (reference sequence). This CDR3 reads CASSLDPRPDEQYF. The CDR3 coding sequence is TGTGCCAGCAGCCTGGACCCGCGACCCGACGAGCAGTACTTC.

The chain employs TRBV20-1 and TRBJ1-4; no definite D call. Germline V gives CDR1 DFQATT, CDR2 SNEGSKA (reference sequence). This CDR3 spans 13 amino acids. The V end was cut by 0 bases, the J end by 5 bases, with 7 bases between. CDR3 in DNA: TGCAGTGCTAGAGAGAGTTTGAATGAAAAACTGTTTTTT. It translates to CSARESLNEKLFF.

The chain couples TRBV30 to TRBJ2-1; perhaps TRBD2 as D (6 bases). CDR3 length: 11 amino acids. The V end lost 1 base, the J end lost 10 bases, and 8 bases lay between the germline ends. Germline V CDR1 and CDR2: GTSNPN, SVGIG (reference sequence). The CDR3 DNA reads TGTGCCTGGAGTGCACTAGCCGAGCAGTTCTTC. This gives the protein CAWSALAEQFF.

The chain couples TRBV7-2 to TRBJ2-3; D may be TRBD2 (7 bases). This CDR3 has 17 residues. Germline V lookup: CDR1 SGHTA, CDR2 FQGNSA. Trimming took 7 bases from V and 2 from J, leaving 22 bases between them. The CDR3 DNA reads TGTGCCAGCATCCATAGGGGGGCTAGCGGCTACACAGATACGCAGTATTTT. This translates into CASIHRGASGYTDTQYF.